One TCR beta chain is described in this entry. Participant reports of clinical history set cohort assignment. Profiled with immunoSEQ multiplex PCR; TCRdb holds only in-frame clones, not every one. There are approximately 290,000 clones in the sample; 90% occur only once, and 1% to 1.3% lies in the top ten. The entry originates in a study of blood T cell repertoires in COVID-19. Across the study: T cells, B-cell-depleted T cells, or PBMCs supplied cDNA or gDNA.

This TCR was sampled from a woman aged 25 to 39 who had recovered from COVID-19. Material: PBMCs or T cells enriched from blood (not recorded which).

The CDR3 region is CASSKHQTGTSGSGANVLTF. Here the CDR3 DNA reads TGTGCCAGTAGTAAACACCAAACCGGGACTAGCGGTTCAGGGGCCAACGTCCTGACTTTC. V usage is TRBV19 and J usage is TRBJ2-6; 11 bases align to TRBD2. The CDR3 totals 20 residues. The germline CDR1 and CDR2 sequences are LNHDA and SQIVND (reference sequence). J gave up 4 bases and V 4 bases, and 15 bases lay outside the gene matches.